This T cell receptor (beta chain) was found in a study of Graves' ophthalmopathy and Graves' hyperthyroidism. This clonotype was seen many times. Its antigen is currently unknown. Hyperthyroidism in these 18- to 65-year-old patients was newly diagnosed, lasting under 2 months. Diagnostic conclusions were grounded in clinical symptoms, serum thyroxine, TRAb, thyroid ultrasound and orbital computed tomography. Beta-chain TCR CDR3 regions were amplified from RNA transcripts. Second-round multiplex PCR followed a first-round RT-PCR using HTBI primers. TCRdb reprocessed the multiplex PCR reads with MiXCR, giving one entry per CDR3 protein. The table records hundreds of thousands of distinct CDR3 sequences, around a fifth of them present only once. General study findings and limits: In separating ophthalmopathy from stable hyperthyroidism, a 13-signature model achieved about 90% sensitivity and 81.08% specificity. Among expanded thyroid clonotypes above 0.001 frequency, most also occurred in blood.

The sequence was collected from a woman in her late teens or twenties with stable Graves' hyperthyroidism. Sequencing used peripheral blood.

CDR3 residues: CKLQGAQETQYF. The DNA for the CDR3 is TGCAAATTACAGGGGGCGCAGGAGACCCAGTACTTC. The chain combines TRBV20-1 with TRBJ2-5; 9 positions agree with TRBD1. The CDR3 sequence is 12 residues long. Germline V gene data show CDR1 as DFQATT and CDR2 as SNEGSKA (reference sequence).